The 20 T cell receptor beta chains listed next were all sequenced from one sample in a study of lymphopenia after photon versus proton radiotherapy. Clones were sequenced by immunoSEQ multiplex PCR, and TCRdb holds only the in-frame ones, with some missing. The top ten hold about half of the sample, which has around 6,800 clones, over 65% seen once. The input for sequencing was peripheral blood, taken from a patient treated with photon-based radiotherapy. Receptor source: a man younger than 40 with gastric cancer.

The V call is TRBV6-5, the J call TRBJ1-2, with unresolved D. This CDR3 has 13 amino acids. The germline V and J ends were trimmed by 3 bases and 2 bases, with 7 bases remaining between them. Germline V gene data show CDR1 as MNHEY and CDR2 as SVGAGI. CDR3 DNA sequence: TGTGCCAGCAGTTATGGTGTCAACTATGGCTACACCTTC. It is translated as CASSYGVNYGYTF.

The V and J genes are TRBV19 and TRBJ1-6; 9 bases map to TRBD1. CDR3 length equals 15 residues. V lost 6 bases to trimming and J lost 8 bases; unmatched junction nucleotides: 8. Germline V gives CDR1 LNHDA, CDR2 SQIVND (reference sequence). CDR3 DNA: TGTGCCAGTAGCCCGACAGGGGGGCCCTATTCACCCCTCCACTTT. Its protein is CASSPTGGPYSPLHF.

The chain carries TRBV4-3 and TRBJ1-3; D is ambiguous. Germline values: CDR1 LGHNA, CDR2 YSLEER. The CDR3 length is 14 residues. Trimming took off 5 bases at V and 0 bases at J, with 8 bases between the two ends. Written as DNA, the CDR3 is TGCGCCAGCAGCTGGGAGAGCTCTGGAAACACCATATATTTT. This gives the protein CASSWESSGNTIYF.

The chain carries TRBV4-3 and TRBJ2-2; TRBD1 agrees at 9 bases. Trimming cost V 1 base and J 4 bases; bases outside gene matches: 1. Germline V CDR1 and CDR2: LGHNA, YSLEER. The CDR3 is 15 amino acids. The CDR3 loop is CASSQGQGGTGELFF. Written as DNA, the CDR3 is TGCGCCAGCAGCCAAGGACAGGGGGGCACCGGGGAGCTGTTTTTT.

The V call is TRBV2, the J call TRBJ2-1; D is ambiguous. This CDR3 has 14 amino acids. Germline assignment: CDR1 SNHLY and CDR2 FYNNEI. Trimming removed 11 bases from V and 3 bases from J, with 17 bases in between. CDR3 sequence (DNA): TGTGCCGCGAGCGAAAGAAGATTCTACAATGAGCAGTTCTTC. Translating gives CAASERRFYNEQFF.

The genes are TRBV11-2 and TRBJ2-3, with D unclear. V was cut by 1 base and J by 5 bases, with 1 base left in between. CDR1 and CDR2 (germline): SGHAT, FQNNGV. This CDR3 comprises 11 residues. The CDR3 DNA is TGTGCCAGCAGCTTAGGAGATACGCAGTATTTT. Amino acids: CASSLGDTQYF.

This clone was counted a single time. V usage is TRBV6-5 and J usage is TRBJ1-6, with D unclear. V shed 2 bases and J shed 6 bases, with 5 bases lying between them. The CDR3 runs to 13 residues. Germline CDR1 reads MNHEY; CDR2 reads SVGAGI. The CDR3 spells CASSYAANSPLHF. Here the CDR3 DNA reads TGTGCCAGCAGTTACGCAGCTAATTCACCCCTCCACTTT.

The rearrangement links TRBV9 to TRBJ1-4; a possible D gene is TRBD1 (6 bases). The CDR3 consists of 20 residues. The V end lost 0 bases, the J end lost 0 bases, and 21 bases lay between the germline ends. Germline lookup yields CDR1 SGDLS and CDR2 YYNGEE. The CDR3 nucleotides are TGTGCCAGCAGCGTAGGCCCAAATGACAGGCTCATTGCAACTAATGAAAAACTGTTTTTT. It yields the protein CASSVGPNDRLIATNEKLFF.

The chain joins TRBV27 to TRBJ1-4, with a possible D match to TRBD1 (5 bases). V lost 6 bases to trimming and J lost 5 bases, with 13 bases between them. CDR1 and CDR2 (germline): MNHEY, SMNVEV (reference sequence). CDR3 length: 14 amino acids. CDR3 loop: CASSRGTVNEKLFF. CDR3 nucleotide sequence: TGTGCCAGCAGCCGGGGGACGGTGAATGAAAAACTGTTTTTT.

The chain has TRBV7-2 and TRBJ1-6; 10 nucleotides match TRBD1. CDR3 length: 16 residues. Trimming cost V 3 bases and J 7 bases; bases outside gene matches: 6. The germline CDR1 and CDR2 sequences are SGHTA and FQGNSA. CDR3 in amino acids: CASSFYRDRGNSPLHF. The CDR3 DNA reads as TGTGCCAGCAGCTTTTACCGGGACAGGGGCAATTCACCCCTCCACTTT.

The chain couples TRBV4-3 to TRBJ2-3, with 7 positions matching TRBD1. The V and J ends lost 0 bases and 4 bases, in that order; junction bases with no gene match: 4. This CDR3 comprises 15 residues. Germline V gene sequence: CDR1 LGHNA, CDR2 YSLEER. CDR3 in amino acids: CASSQEGQAPDTQYF. CDR3 nucleotide sequence: TGCGCCAGCAGCCAAGAAGGACAGGCCCCAGATACGCAGTATTTT.

The chain has TRBV7-2 and TRBJ1-4; D unresolved. The CDR3 sequence is 15 residues long. From germline, CDR1 is SGHTA and CDR2 FQGNSA. V lost 1 base to trimming and J lost 0 bases, with 6 bases between them. The CDR3 DNA sequence: TGTGCCAGCAGCTTAGGGATTGCAACTAATGAAAAACTGTTTTTT. Translating it yields CASSLGIATNEKLFF.

The gene calls are TRBV6-5 and TRBJ1-1, with TRBD1 matching 9 bases. V dropped 0 bases and J dropped 1; count of bases not matched to a gene: 3. The CDR3 runs 16 residues. Per the germline V gene, CDR1 is MNHEY and CDR2 is SVGAGI. The DNA for the CDR3 is TGTGCCAGCAGTTACTCCGTGGGACAGGGGAACACTGAAGCTTTCTTT. Encoded protein: CASSYSVGQGNTEAFF.

This chain uses TRBV7-9 with TRBJ1-5, with 7 positions matching TRBD1. CDR3 length: 13 residues. The trim removed 5 bases at V and 5 bases at J, leaving 3 bases unmatched. Germline assignment: CDR1 SEHNR and CDR2 FQNEAQ (reference sequence). CDR3 residues: CASSQDRDQPQHF. CDR3 nucleotides: TGTGCCAGCAGCCAAGACAGGGATCAGCCCCAGCATTTT.

V usage is TRBV5-1 and J usage is TRBJ2-1; no clear D. The CDR3 totals 17 residues. V was pared by 0 bases and J by 8 bases, with 21 bases between. CDR1 SGHRS and CDR2 YFSETQ come from the germline V gene. CDR3: CASSLAPGQGESDEQFF. CDR3 in DNA: TGCGCCAGCAGCTTGGCTCCTGGTCAAGGCGAATCAGATGAGCAGTTCTTC.

This clone has a single count. V is TRBV6-4 and J is TRBJ2-3; D remains ambiguous. This CDR3 comprises 13 residues. V shed 2 bases and J shed 8 bases, with 11 bases lying between them. Germline CDR1 is MRHNA and CDR2 is SNTAGT. CDR3 DNA: TGTGCCAGCAGTGACCATTTGACCGGTACGCAGTATTTT. Translated, it gives CASSDHLTGTQYF.

The chain links TRBV19 to TRBJ2-1, with 14 positions matching TRBD2. CDR1 is LNHDA, CDR2 SQIVND, per germline (reference sequence). The CDR3 length is 17 residues. V was clipped by 6 bases and J by 0 bases; unmatched bases: 4. DNA of the CDR3: TGTGCCAGTAGCCGGACTAGCGGGGGGTTCTCCTACAATGAGCAGTTCTTC. Translation: CASSRTSGGFSYNEQFF. The variable domain in full, completed from reference TRBV19 and TRBJ2-1, reads DGGITQSPKYLFRKEGQNVTLSCEQNLNHDAMYWYRQDPGQGLRLIYYSQIVNDFQKGDIAEGYSVSREKKESFPLTVTSAQKNPTAFYLCASSRTSGGFSYNEQFFGPGTRLTVL.

V and J are TRBV9 and TRBJ2-7, with D maybe TRBD1 (5 bases). The germline gives CDR1 SGDLS, CDR2 YYNGEE. Trimming took off 3 bases at V and 6 bases at J, with 16 bases between the two ends. This CDR3 comprises 14 residues. The CDR3 DNA reads TGTGCCAGCAGCGCTGGTCCAGGGAATCGCGAGCAGTACTTC. This codes for CASSAGPGNREQYF.

This clone has only one observation. CDR3 amino acids: CSVEIGDRGIKNIQYF. The CDR3 DNA is TGCAGCGTTGAAATAGGGGACAGGGGGATCAAAAACATTCAGTACTTC. The chain employs TRBV29-1 and TRBJ2-4; 11 bases match TRBD1. The CDR3 has 16 residues. The V gene end was trimmed by 2 bases and the J gene end by 3 bases; junction bases not matched to a gene: 6. Germline CDR1 is SQVTM and CDR2 is ANQGSEA.

The rearrangement links TRBV5-8 to TRBJ1-3, with D uncertain. This CDR3 has 15 amino acids. With 4 bases removed from V and 0 bases from J, the gap between germline ends came to 11 bases. The germline CDR1 and CDR2 sequences are SGHTS and YDEGEE. CDR3 loop: CASSIYSNSGNTIYF. Here the CDR3 DNA reads TGTGCCAGCAGCATTTACAGCAACTCTGGAAACACCATATATTTT.